The rows below give T cell receptor beta chains drawn from one sample of a study of siplizumab effects on memory and regulatory T cells. Clones were sequenced by immunoSEQ multiplex PCR, and TCRdb holds only the in-frame ones, with some missing. The table has fewer than 85,000 clones, about 87% seen once; the top ten hold 1.5%. The sequencing input was Tregs sorted from blood. The receptors stem from a human donor in good health. Both conserved end residues are part of each CDR3. The D gene is left open where the match is weak. Expanded clones get a size class; other rows say once, few or many, or leave the size out.

v_call	d_call	j_call	clone_size	cdr3_nt	cdr3_aa
TRBV19	TRBD1	TRBJ1-1	NA	TGTGCCAGTAGTGTGACAGGGTTCGCTGAAGCTTTCTTT	CASSVTGFAEAFF
TRBV5-4	TRBD1	TRBJ1-2	NA	TGTGCCAGCAGCCCCGGGACAGGGGCTAACTATGGCTACACCTTC	CASSPGTGANYGYTF
TRBV7-9	NA	TRBJ2-7	once	TGTGCCAGCAGCTTAGCCCGGACCAAAGGATGGGAGCCCTACGAGCAGTACTTC	CASSLARTKGWEPYEQYF
TRBV7-6	NA	TRBJ1-2	NA	TGTGCCAGCAGCTTAGTTGTGTATAGGGACGGCTATGGCTACACCTTC	CASSLVVYRDGYGYTF
TRBV5-6	NA	TRBJ2-1	NA	TGTGCCAGCAGCTTGGTCAGGGGAGAGACGGATGAGCAGTTCTTC	CASSLVRGETDEQFF
TRBV5-1	NA	TRBJ2-3	once	TGCGCCAGCAGCTCAGCAGGCCTAAACCCCGTAACGCCAGATACGCAGTATTTT	CASSSAGLNPVTPDTQYF
TRBV2	NA	TRBJ2-1	NA	TGTGCCAGCAGTGACCTAGGGGACACAGAGCAGTTCTTC	CASSDLGDTEQFF
TRBV18	TRBD2	TRBJ2-7	NA	TGTGCCAGCTCACCACAGGCTGGCGGGGGGGTCTACGAGCAGTACTTC	CASSPQAGGGVYEQYF
TRBV2	TRBD1	TRBJ1-1	NA	TGTGCCAGCATCGTGACAGGGGCCCCGAACACTGAAGCTTTCTTT	CASIVTGAPNTEAFF
TRBV5-6	TRBD2	TRBJ2-5	NA	TGTGCCAGCAGCCCTGTAGCGGGGCGGGAGACCCAGTACTTC	CASSPVAGRETQYF
TRBV7-9	TRBD1	TRBJ1-1	NA	TGTGCCAGCAGCCCGCTGCTTGGACAGGCGATGAACACTGAAGCTTTCTTT	CASSPLLGQAMNTEAFF
TRBV11-2	NA	TRBJ2-1	NA	TGTGCCAGCAGCTTACAAGGCGGGATTACCTACAATGAGCAGTTCTTC	CASSLQGGITYNEQFF
TRBV4-1	NA	TRBJ1-4	NA	TGCGCCAGCAGCCTCAGAGGCGGTGAAAAACTGTTTTTT	CASSLRGGEKLFF
TRBV5-1	NA	TRBJ2-1	NA	TGCGCCAGCAGCCCCGATTGGGATGAGCAGTTCTTC	CASSPDWDEQFF
TRBV9	NA	TRBJ1-2	NA	TGTGCCAGCAGCGTAGCGGGAGACATTTATGGCTACACCTTC	CASSVAGDIYGYTF
TRBV19	NA	TRBJ1-5	NA	TGTGCCAGTAGTATGCGGCCAGTTTTCAATCAGCCCCAGCATTTT	CASSMRPVFNQPQHF
TRBV19	NA	TRBJ1-5	NA	TGTGCCAGTAGTATCCCAATTAGCAATCAGCCCCAGCATTTT	CASSIPISNQPQHF
TRBV18	NA	TRBJ2-1	once	TGTGCCAGCTCATCAGCAACATCCTACAATGAGCAGTTCTTC	CASSSATSYNEQFF
TRBV6-4	NA	TRBJ2-6	NA	TGTGCCAGCAGTGACGACAGCTCTGGGGCCAACGTCCTGACTTTC	CASSDDSSGANVLTF
TRBV7-8	TRBD1	TRBJ2-7	NA	TGTGCCAGCAGCTTAGCCGGGACAGGAGCCCCTTACGAGCAGTACTTC	CASSLAGTGAPYEQYF
TRBV2	TRBD2	TRBJ2-1	NA	TGTGCCAGCAGTGAGGGTGTAGCGGGGGTTTCCAATGAGCAGTTCTTC	CASSEGVAGVSNEQFF
TRBV9	NA	TRBJ1-2	NA	TGTGCCAGCAGCGCGCACGGCTATGGCTACACCTTC	CASSAHGYGYTF
TRBV6-5	NA	TRBJ2-7	NA	TGTGCCAGCAGTTATGGAGGGGTCTACGAGCAGTACTTC	CASSYGGVYEQYF
TRBV28	TRBD2	TRBJ2-2	NA	TGTGCCAGCAGGTCTAGCGGGGGGTTGAACACCGGGGAGCTGTTTTTT	CASRSSGGLNTGELFF
TRBV19	NA	TRBJ2-2	NA	TGTGCCAGTAGTATAGGACATTCGACCGGGGAGCTGTTTTTT	CASSIGHSTGELFF
TRBV6-1	NA	TRBJ1-6	NA	TGTGCCAGCATCCCGGCGGATTCAACTTCACCCCTCCACTTT	CASIPADSTSPLHF
TRBV30	NA	TRBJ2-7	few	TGTGCCTGGAGTTGGACAGTGACTGGGGACGAGCAGTACTTC	CAWSWTVTGDEQYF
TRBV7-6	TRBD2	TRBJ2-1	NA	TGTGCCAGCAGGCCCCGGGCTAGCGGGGGTCATAGCTCCTACAATGAGCAGTTCTTC	CASRPRASGGHSSYNEQFF
TRBV29-1	TRBD1	TRBJ1-3	NA	TGCAGCGCCCTGATCTACCGGGACAGGGGAAACACCATATATTTT	CSALIYRDRGNTIYF
TRBV7-8	NA	TRBJ1-5	NA	TGTGCCAGCAGCCTATGGACAGATAATCAGCCCCAGCATTTT	CASSLWTDNQPQHF
TRBV28	NA	TRBJ2-7	NA	TGTGCCAGCAGTCTTAAGAGAGGGTCCTACGAGCAGTACTTC	CASSLKRGSYEQYF
TRBV7-2	TRBD2	TRBJ2-2	NA	TGTGCCAGCAGCCCGGGACTAGCGGGCGGGGAGCTGTTTTTT	CASSPGLAGGELFF
TRBV29-1	NA	TRBJ1-4	NA	TGCAGCGTTGATCAGGGTGCGGCGTATGGGGAAAAACTGTTTTTT	CSVDQGAAYGEKLFF
TRBV5-1	NA	TRBJ2-7	NA	TGCGCCAGCAGCTTGGGCCTCTTATACGAGCAGTACTTC	CASSLGLLYEQYF
TRBV19	NA	TRBJ1-2	NA	TGTGCCAGGGGAAGAGGGTCGGCGGTTGGCTACACCTTC	CARGRGSAVGYTF
TRBV27	NA	TRBJ2-1	NA	TGTGCCAGCAGTTTTCGGACGTTCAGCGGCTACAATGAGCAGTTCTTC	CASSFRTFSGYNEQFF
TRBV6-5	NA	TRBJ1-4	few	TGTGCCAGCAGTTATCAACCTTCTGCAACTAATGAAAAACTGTTTTTT	CASSYQPSATNEKLFF
TRBV9	NA	TRBJ2-3	NA	TGTGCCAGCAGCGTAGATGGGGCAGATACGCAGTATTTT	CASSVDGADTQYF
TRBV4-1	NA	TRBJ2-7	once	TGCGCCAGCAGCCCCCAGGGTAGGGGTGGCTACGAGCAGTACTTC	CASSPQGRGGYEQYF
TRBV27	NA	TRBJ1-5	NA	TGTGCCAGCAGTTTACAGGTGAATCAGCCCCAGCATTTT	CASSLQVNQPQHF
TRBV7-2	NA	TRBJ1-2	once	TGTGCCAGCAGCTTATCTTGGGGTGCGGATAATGGCTACACCTTC	CASSLSWGADNGYTF
TRBV7-9	TRBD1	TRBJ1-5	NA	TGTGCCAGCAGCTCCTATCCAGGGACAGGCGGCCAGCCCCAGCATTTT	CASSSYPGTGGQPQHF
TRBV19	TRBD1	TRBJ2-3	NA	TGTGCCAGTAGGAAAGACAGGGGGGGCACAGATACGCAGTATTTT	CASRKDRGGTDTQYF
TRBV27	TRBD1	TRBJ2-1	once	TGTGCCAGCAGTCCCCGACAGGGGGATGAGCAGTTCTTC	CASSPRQGDEQFF
TRBV15	TRBD1	TRBJ1-6	NA	TGTGCCACCAGCGTATCACCGGGACAGTGGGTTTCACCCCTCCACTTT	CATSVSPGQWVSPLHF
TRBV10-2	TRBD2	TRBJ2-5	NA	TGCGCCAGCAGCCGACTAGCGGGGGGGCCGTTGGAGACCCAGTACTTC	CASSRLAGGPLETQYF
TRBV9	NA	TRBJ2-3	NA	TGTGCCAGCAGCTCCGTAGGGTCGAGCACAGATACGCAGTATTTT	CASSSVGSSTDTQYF
TRBV23-1	NA	TRBJ2-1	once	TGCGCCAGCAGTCAATCTAACCGAGGCCCCTACAATGAGCAGTTCTTC	CASSQSNRGPYNEQFF
TRBV20-1	NA	TRBJ1-3	NA	TGCAGTGCTAGCTTCGGAAACACCATATATTTT	CSASFGNTIYF
TRBV19	NA	TRBJ1-5	NA	TGTGCCAGTAGTATACAGTCCTCCGGGGGTCAGCCCCAGCATTTT	CASSIQSSGGQPQHF
TRBV6-5	TRBD1	TRBJ1-6	NA	TGTGCCAGCAGCCAGGGACAGGGCTATTCACCCCTCCACTTT	CASSQGQGYSPLHF
TRBV5-6	TRBD1	TRBJ1-4	NA	TGTGCCAGCAGCTTGGAGACAGGGGGCGGAAAACTGTTTTTT	CASSLETGGGKLFF
TRBV5-1	NA	TRBJ2-7	NA	TGCGCCAGCAGTTATGGGACATTTACCTACGAGCAGTACTTC	CASSYGTFTYEQYF